The T cell receptor beta chain described here comes from a study of sequential checkpoint blockade in melanoma. Some clones are missing from TCRdb's copy, which holds only in-frame ones; the method was immunoSEQ multiplex PCR. This sample has some 19,000 clones, with under 80% found just once. Sample treatment: randomized to nivolumab then ipilimumab (arm A) or the reverse (arm B). None of the patients previously received DNA-damaging chemotherapy. PBMC sorting kept live CD3+CD8+ cells without CD19 or CD56. The CDR3 is made up of 13 amino acids. Germline CDR1 WSHSY, CDR2 SAAADI. Trimming stripped 4 bases from V and 0 bases from J, with 7 bases between.

Sequenced here: CD8+ T cells sorted from blood (inferred from file names), sampled from a patient given nivolumab and ipilimumab in sequence. The genes are TRBV10-2 and TRBJ2-7, with D possibly being TRBD1 (6 bases). The clonotype originates from a human donor with melanoma. CDR3 nucleotides: TGCGCCAGCAGTGGCAGGGGCTCCTACGAGCAGTACTTC. It translates to CASSGRGSYEQYF.